This paragraph covers one TCR beta chain sequence. The germline V gene encodes CDR1 SGHTA and CDR2 FQGNSA. The CDR3 extends over 14 amino acids. V lost 0 bases to trimming and J lost 6 bases; unmatched junction nucleotides: 0. The data stem from a study of T cells in tuberculosis. Overall study findings and caveats: Low-affinity CD1B-GMM tetramer-binding T cells may have been missed.

Thawed, overnight-rested PBMC were stained with GMM-loaded CD1B tetramer, viability dye and anti-CD3, then sorted. CD1B tetramers were loaded with Rhodococcus equi-derived C32 glucose monomycolate. Tetramer-sorted PBMC had been CD14 monocyte-depleted before freezing. Tetramer-negative cells, approximately 100,000 per donor, were also sorted. Chain pairing is unknown; alpha and beta were sequenced separately. Data came from immunoSEQ multiplex PCR; TCRdb stores just in-frame clones and leaves some out. In the table there are approximately 59,000 clones, approximately 88% of which are singletons. The receptor was isolated from an adult woman with latent tuberculosis. The chain combines TRBV7-2 with TRBJ2-3; 10 positions match TRBD1. Material for sequencing was CD1b-GMM tetramer-negative cells sorted from PBMCs. This CDR3 reads CASSLAGQGDTQYF. CDR3 DNA sequence: TGTGCCAGCAGCTTAGCGGGACAGGGGGATACGCAGTATTTT.